Below are 32 T cell receptor beta chains sequenced from a single sample in a study of response to subunit inactivated influenza vaccine. TCRdb independently ran MiXCR on the RT-PCR reads; one entry per CDR3 protein. Of roughly 460,000 distinct CDR3 sequences in the sample, over 9.5% are singletons; the top ten hold around 12%. Sequencing was performed on PBMCs from blood, taken more than 35 days after vaccination. These receptors were collected from a man in his fifties who received an inactivated influenza vaccine.

This clonotype occurred a few times. This rearrangement joins TRBV6-1 to TRBJ2-1, with D perhaps TRBD2 (7 bases). Germline V gene lookup returns CDR1 MNHNS and CDR2 SASEGT. V was clipped by 5 bases and J by 2 bases, with 13 bases between them. The CDR3 sequence is 15 residues long. The CDR3 here is CASSPGGGPYNEQFF. The CDR3, as DNA: TGTGCCAGCAGTCCCGGCGGGGGCCCCTACAATGAGCAGTTCTTC.

This clonotype was counted only a few times. This sequence joins TRBV7-2 and TRBJ2-1; 12 bases match TRBD2. Germline-derived CDR1 and CDR2 are SGHTA and FQGNSA. With 2 bases clipped from V and 7 bases from J, the junction kept 9 bases outside the gene matches. This CDR3 spans 17 amino acids. CDR3 amino acids: CASSLPRTSGKRNEQFF. The CDR3 region has the DNA TGTGCCAGCAGCTTACCACGGACTAGCGGGAAGAGGAATGAGCAGTTCTTC. Filled out from reference TRBV7-2 and TRBJ2-1, the complete variable domain reads GAGVSQSPSNKVTEKGKDVELRCDPISGHTALYWYRQSLGQGLEFLIYFQGNSAPDKSGLPSDRFSAERTGGSVSTLTIQRTQQEDSAVYLCASSLPRTSGKRNEQFFGPGTRLTVL.

The chain's CDR3 is CASSFQSTDTQYF. The CDR3 DNA follows: TGTGCCAGCAGTTTCCAGAGCACAGATACGCAGTATTTT. The J gene is TRBJ2-3, the V gene TRBV28; unclear D gene. Per the germline V gene, CDR1 is MDHEN and CDR2 is SYDVKM. The V gene lost 3 bases and the J gene lost 0 bases, with 4 bases spanning the gap. The CDR3 totals 13 residues.

This clonotype showed up just a few times. This sequence joins TRBV7-3 and TRBJ1-6, with a weak D call TRBD1 (6 bases). The V gene lost 4 bases and the J gene lost 8 bases, with 9 bases spanning the gap. The CDR3 extends over 13 amino acids. CDR1 and CDR2 from the germline V gene are SGHTA and FQGTGA. The CDR3 is CASSSYRDSPLHF. CDR3 bases: TGTGCCAGCAGCTCCTACAGGGATTCACCCCTCCACTTT.

There are a few counts of this clonotype. The V and J genes are TRBV11-2 and TRBJ1-2; TRBD1 matches at 12 bases. In germline, CDR1 is SGHAT, CDR2 FQNNGV. The CDR3 covers 16 residues. Trimming took 5 bases from V and 4 from J; bases not matched to a gene: 8. The CDR3 nucleotides read TGTGCCAGCAGCATGGGACAGGGGGCGTTGGGCTATGGCTACACCTTC. Protein: CASSMGQGALGYGYTF.

In this sample, this clonotype turned up a few times. This chain connects TRBV29-1 to TRBJ1-4, with D tentatively TRBD1 (6 bases). The germline V and J ends were trimmed by 7 bases and 8 bases, with 17 bases remaining between them. The germline gives CDR1 SQVTM, CDR2 ANQGSEA. The CDR3 length is 13 residues. CDR3 DNA sequence: TGCAGCGCCGACGCCGGGGGCCGGGAAAAACTGTTTTTT. Its translation: CSADAGGREKLFF.

A few counts support this clonotype. This chain uses TRBV28 with TRBJ2-5; a possible D gene is TRBD1 (5 bases). V was cut by 8 bases and J by 5 bases, with 12 bases left in between. Per the germline V gene, CDR1 is MDHEN and CDR2 is SYDVKM. The length of the CDR3 is 12 residues. CDR3 nucleotides: TGTGCCAGCGTAGGGGCGGTGGAGACCCAGTACTTC. This encodes CASVGAVETQYF.

This clonotype was recorded a few times. The chain couples TRBV2 to TRBJ2-1, with TRBD1 identical over 9 bases. Germline V gene lookup returns CDR1 SNHLY and CDR2 FYNNEI. This CDR3 region has 17 residues. V lost 2 bases to trimming and J lost 5 bases; unmatched junction nucleotides: 10. The CDR3 DNA reads TGTGCCAGCAGTGAAAAAAGATTGGGACAGGGTAACAATGAGCAGTTCTTC. It specifies CASSEKRLGQGNNEQFF.

V and J are TRBV7-2 and TRBJ1-4; TRBD1 might be the D (5 bases). Germline V gene lookup returns CDR1 SGHTA and CDR2 FQGNSA. The V end lost 4 bases, the J end lost 3 bases, and 15 bases lay between the germline ends. The CDR3 is 16 residues long. The CDR3 sequence: CASSSRPGTSNEKLFF. As DNA, the CDR3 is TGTGCCAGCAGCTCGAGGCCCGGGACGTCTAATGAAAAACTGTTTTTT.

V and J are TRBV7-2 and TRBJ2-5; D is perhaps TRBD1 (6 bases). V lost 0 bases to trimming and J lost 3 bases, with 8 bases between them. The length of the CDR3 is 14 residues. Germline-derived CDR1 and CDR2 are SGHTA and FQGNSA. The CDR3 sequence is CASSLARTEETQYF. CDR3 nucleotide sequence: TGTGCCAGCAGCTTAGCTCGGACAGAAGAGACCCAGTACTTC.

This clonotype was found a few times. The rearrangement joins TRBV20-1 to TRBJ1-2; tentatively, D is TRBD1 (5 bases). V lost 0 bases and J lost 0, with 14 bases in between. CDR1 DFQATT and CDR2 SNEGSKA come from the germline V gene (reference sequence). The CDR3 contains 16 residues. The CDR3 protein is CSARDYRRPSNYGYTF. DNA for the CDR3: TGCAGTGCTAGAGATTACAGGCGACCGTCTAACTATGGCTACACCTTC.

The rearrangement links TRBV11-2 to TRBJ2-1; D might be TRBD2 (5 bases). With 1 base removed from V and 3 bases from J, the gap between germline ends came to 10 bases. The CDR3 contains 15 residues. In germline, CDR1 is SGHAT, CDR2 FQNNGV. CDR3 sequence: CASSLGTGNYNEQFF. The CDR3 nucleotides are TGTGCCAGCAGCTTAGGTACCGGGAACTACAATGAGCAGTTCTTC. Variable domain in full (rest from reference TRBV11-2 and TRBJ2-1): EAGVAQSPRYKIIEKRQSVAFWCNPISGHATLYWYQQILGQGPKLLIQFQNNGVVDDSQLPKDRFSAERLKGVDSTLKIQPAKLEDSAVYLCASSLGTGNYNEQFFGPGTRLTVL.

This clonotype has more than one count but fewer than ten. The CDR3 nucleotides are TGCGCCAGCAGCTTGGAGCTAGCGGGGCCCTCCTACGAGCAGTACTTC. Translation gives CASSLELAGPSYEQYF. The chain links TRBV5-1 to TRBJ2-7; 9 positions match TRBD2. CDR1 SGHRS and CDR2 YFSETQ come from the germline V gene. Trimming cost V 0 bases and J 0 bases; bases outside gene matches: 4. The CDR3 runs 16 residues.

Concerning this clonotype: The junction departs from the called germline gene at one end, perhaps through a read error. The chain carries TRBV6-1 and TRBJ2-7; TRBD2 aligns across 12 bases. The CDR3 is 14 residues long. CDR1 MNHNS and CDR2 SASEGT come from the germline V gene. The CDR3: CAATLTSGSYKQYF. CDR3 DNA: TGTGCCGCGACCCTGACTAGCGGGAGCTACAAGCAGTACTTC.

The chain couples TRBV6-2 or TRBV6-3 to TRBJ2-7, with 8 bases fitting TRBD1. The CDR3 runs 12 residues. V gave up 11 bases and J gave up 4 bases; unmatched junction bases: 7. Per germline, CDR1 MNHEY and CDR2 SVGEGT. The CDR3 bases are TGTGCCGGCGGACAGGGTTCTTACGAGCAGTACTTC. It specifies CAGGQGSYEQYF.

The chain has TRBV6-6 and TRBJ2-5, with a possible D match to TRBD1 (5 bases). CDR3 length: 13 amino acids. Germline CDR1 reads MNHNY; CDR2 reads SVGAGI (reference sequence). V lost 7 bases, J lost 2 bases, and 11 bases lay in between. The CDR3 DNA reads as TGTGCCAGCAAAAACAGGTTTCAAGAGACCCAGTACTTC. Amino acid sequence: CASKNRFQETQYF.

As for this clonotype: Given the absence of the conserved phenylalanine or tryptophan at the CDR3 end, a read error is likely. The chain employs TRBV20-1 and TRBJ2-5; 8 bases map to TRBD2. This CDR3 spans 15 amino acids. V shed 1 base and J 4 bases; nucleotides not matched to a gene: 8. Per germline, CDR1 DFQATT and CDR2 SNEGSKA (reference sequence). CDR3 in amino acids: CSARGSGSGGETQYY. The CDR3 DNA is TGCAGTGCTAGAGGGAGCGGGAGTGGGGGAGAGACCCAGTACTAC.

This chain links TRBV30 with TRBJ1-1, with 9 bases matching TRBD1. Germline values: CDR1 GTSNPN, CDR2 SVGIG (reference sequence). This CDR3 has 16 amino acids. Trimming removed 2 bases from V and 5 bases from J; junction bases left unmatched: 12. CDR3 DNA: TGTGCCTGGAGTCCTCCCAACAGGGGGCGGTGGACTGAAGCTTTCTTT. As protein: CAWSPPNRGRWTEAFF.

The sample holds a few counts of this clonotype. The V call is TRBV7-2, the J call TRBJ2-2, with D hard to call. Germline V gene data show CDR1 as SGHTA and CDR2 as FQGNSA. V was cut by 2 bases and J by 7 bases, with 8 bases left in between. The CDR3 length is 13 residues. The CDR3 DNA sequence: TGTGCCAGCAGCTTACCGTTAATCGGGGAGCTGTTTTTT. Translating it yields CASSLPLIGELFF. Looking up the rest from reference TRBV7-2 and TRBJ2-2 gives the full variable domain: GAGVSQSPSNKVTEKGKDVELRCDPISGHTALYWYRQSLGQGLEFLIYFQGNSAPDKSGLPSDRFSAERTGGSVSTLTIQRTQQEDSAVYLCASSLPLIGELFFGEGSRLTVL.

This rearrangement joins TRBV10-3 to TRBJ2-7; D possibly corresponds to TRBD1 (5 bases). Germline CDR1 reads ENHRY; CDR2 reads SYGVKD. The CDR3 covers 12 residues. Trimming took 6 bases from V and 2 from J, leaving 8 bases between them. For the CDR3, the DNA is TGTGCCATCAGCCAAGGGGCCTACGAGCAGTACTTC. The encoded protein is CAISQGAYEQYF.

This clonotype has a count of ten or more. The rearrangement uses TRBV6-2 or TRBV6-3 and TRBJ2-7; 7 bases fit TRBD2. The CDR3 contains 16 residues. CDR1 and CDR2 from the germline V gene are MNHEY and SVGEGT. The V segment lost 2 bases and the J segment 0 bases; nucleotides outside the gene matches: 7. The CDR3 DNA follows: TGTGCCAGCAGTTACAGACTAGCTCACCCCTCCTACGAGCAGTACTTC. Translation gives CASSYRLAHPSYEQYF.

The genes are TRBV2 and TRBJ2-5; 7 bases fit TRBD1. Germline CDR1 is SNHLY and CDR2 is FYNNEI. The CDR3 is made up of 12 amino acids. With V trimmed by 8 bases and J by 5 bases, 5 bases remained unmatched. CDR3 bases: TGTGCCAGCCGAGACAGGGCCGAGACCCAGTACTTC. This translates into CASRDRAETQYF.

In its sample, this clonotype was seen a few times. This rearrangement joins TRBV15 to TRBJ1-2, with unresolved D. Trimming took off 0 bases at V and 7 bases at J, with 6 bases between the two ends. Germline V gene sequence: CDR1 LNHNV, CDR2 YYDKDF (reference sequence). The CDR3 length is 12 residues. CDR3 sequence reads: CATSRDRSGYTF. CDR3 in DNA: TGTGCCACCAGCAGAGATAGGAGTGGCTACACCTTC.

The chain has TRBV28 and TRBJ2-4; the D is unclear. The CDR3 sequence is 16 residues long. Trimming took off 1 base at V and 0 bases at J, with 10 bases between the two ends. Germline values: CDR1 MDHEN, CDR2 SYDVKM. This chain's CDR3 is CASSLFVALAKNIQYF. CDR3 coding DNA: TGTGCCAGCAGTTTATTTGTAGCTCTAGCCAAAAACATTCAGTACTTC. The variable domain in full, completed from reference TRBV28 and TRBJ2-4, reads DVKVTQSSRYLVKRTGEKVFLECVQDMDHENMFWYRQDPGLGLRLIYFSYDVKMKEKGDIPEGYSVSREKKERFSLILESASTNQTSMYLCASSLFVALAKNIQYFGAGTRLSVL.

V usage is TRBV7-2 and J usage is TRBJ2-7; D remains ambiguous. The germline V gene encodes CDR1 SGHTA and CDR2 FQGNSA. Trimming pared 5 bases from V and 2 bases from J, leaving 16 bases between. This CDR3 is built from 15 residues. The CDR3 loop is CASSAWAWRTYEQYF. In DNA form, the CDR3 reads TGTGCCAGCAGCGCATGGGCGTGGAGAACCTACGAGCAGTACTTC.

Only a few counts were recorded for this clonotype. The chain recombines TRBV20-1 with TRBJ1-1; D is ambiguous. Germline CDR1 and CDR2: DFQATT and SNEGSKA (reference sequence). The CDR3 spans 13 residues. The germline V and J ends were trimmed by 3 bases and 0 bases, with 8 bases remaining between them. DNA of the CDR3: TGCAGTGCTAGCGACCTCATGAACACTGAAGCTTTCTTT. This translates into CSASDLMNTEAFF.

This clonotype has a count of ten or more. The chain has TRBV28 and TRBJ2-2; 8 bases map to TRBD1. Unmatched junction bases numbered 6, after V lost 5 bases and J lost 1 base. Per germline, CDR1 MDHEN and CDR2 SYDVKM. The CDR3 is 16 residues long. Here the CDR3 reads CASSALGQVNTGELFF. CDR3 nucleotide sequence: TGTGCCAGCAGTGCATTGGGACAGGTGAACACCGGGGAGCTGTTTTTT.

Points on this clonotype: One base away lies a much larger clone, so this may be a sequencing read error. The chain carries TRBV5-6 and TRBJ2-7; 8 bases agree with TRBD1. With 1 base clipped from V and 11 bases from J, the junction kept 8 bases outside the gene matches. The V gene's germline CDR1 is SGHDT and CDR2 YYEEEE. The CDR3 has 13 amino acids. The CDR3 nucleotides read TGTGCCAGCAGCTTGCGGACAGGGATTAGGGAGTACTTC. Its protein is CASSLRTGIREYF.

This clonotype occurred a few times. The chain employs TRBV5-6 and TRBJ2-2; TRBD1 aligns across 8 bases. With 5 bases clipped from V and 6 bases from J, the junction kept 6 bases outside the gene matches. Germline V gives CDR1 SGHDT, CDR2 YYEEEE. The CDR3 contains 14 residues. As DNA, the CDR3 is TGTGCCAGCAGATCGGACAGGGAAGCCGGGGAGCTGTTTTTT. Protein product: CASRSDREAGELFF. The entire variable domain, with the rest obtained from reference TRBV5-6 and TRBJ2-2, is as follows: DAGVTQSPTHLIKTRGQQVTLRCSPKSGHDTVSWYQQALGQGPQFIFQYYEEEERQRGNFPDRFSGHQFPNYSSELNVNALLLGDSALYLCASRSDREAGELFFGEGSRLTVL.

V is TRBV6-1 and J is TRBJ1-2, with D perhaps TRBD1 (5 bases). This CDR3 has 17 amino acids. V lost 2 bases to trimming and J lost 2 bases, with 18 bases between them. Germline CDR1 reads MNHNS; CDR2 reads SASEGT. CDR3 region: CASSEKNPGRGNYGYTF. CDR3 nucleotide sequence: TGTGCCAGCAGTGAAAAGAATCCGGGACGGGGAAACTATGGCTACACCTTC.

This chain links TRBV6-1 with TRBJ2-2, with D possibly matching TRBD1 (6 bases). The CDR3 consists of 16 residues. Per the germline V gene, CDR1 is MNHNS and CDR2 is SASEGT. V was trimmed by 7 bases and J by 0 bases, leaving 15 bases between them. CDR3 sequence: CASTVPGHANTGELFF. DNA of the CDR3: TGTGCCAGCACCGTCCCGGGACACGCGAACACCGGGGAGCTGTTTTTT.

This clonotype was observed a few times. This chain links TRBV12-3 or TRBV12-4 with TRBJ2-1; 10 positions match TRBD1. V was pared by 1 base and J by 7 bases, with 4 bases of the junction left unmatched. The CDR3 extends over 15 amino acids. CDR3 in DNA: TGTGCCAGCAGTTTAGAGACAGGGGGCTGGAATGAGCAGTTCTTC. This sequence encodes CASSLETGGWNEQFF.